This T cell receptor (beta chain) was recorded in a study of human T cells and chemical hapten exposure. This clonotype was detected many times. Its antigen is not identified. As the library was built, unique molecular identifiers were attached to individual cDNA molecules. TCRdb reprocessed the RACE reads via MiXCR and lists one record per CDR3 protein. Here the sample spans around 380,000 distinct CDR3 sequences, nearly 5% being singletons. Germline V gives CDR1 MGHRA, CDR2 YSYEKL. The length of the CDR3 is 16 residues. The V gene end was trimmed by 4 bases and the J gene end by 2 bases; junction bases not matched to a gene: 8. General study results and limits: Sensitizing with DPC caused no change in TCRs above 1 in 1000 frequency.

The time point: patch test 1, 2 weeks after DPC sensitization. The sample's treatment: therapeutic diphenylcyclopropenone sensitization with weekly scalp DPC. The chain couples TRBV4-1 to TRBJ2-7; 10 bases fit TRBD1. This TCR was sampled from a woman aged 50 to 60 with alopecia areata. Some clones in this sample may be carry-over from other donors' samples. Sample: whole blood, taken in connection with sensitization to the hapten diphenylcyclopropenone (DPC). The CDR3 DNA reads as TGCGCCAGCAGCCGGGAGACAGGGGGCTCGCCCTACGAGCAGTACTTC. Translated, it gives CASSRETGGSPYEQYF.